This TCR beta chain was sequenced for a study of blood T cell repertoires in COVID-19. Turning to the study itself: The analysed material was cDNA or gDNA that came from T cells, B-cell-depleted T cells, or PBMCs.

The protocol was immunoSEQ multiplex PCR, while the TCRdb copy is restricted to in-frame clones and leaves out a portion. The sample contains tens of thousands of clones, over 60% of which appear only once. Sequenced: peripheral blood. The receptor was isolated from a human donor in a cohort sampled during active COVID-19.

The CDR3: CASSLERNTEAFF. The CDR3 nucleotides are TGTGCCAGCAGCTTAGAGCGGAACACTGAAGCTTTCTTT. The chain couples TRBV11-2 to TRBJ1-1; D not resolved. The CDR3 sequence is 13 residues long. With 0 bases removed from V and 1 base from J, the gap between germline ends came to 3 bases. The germline V gene has CDR1 SGHAT and CDR2 FQNNGV.